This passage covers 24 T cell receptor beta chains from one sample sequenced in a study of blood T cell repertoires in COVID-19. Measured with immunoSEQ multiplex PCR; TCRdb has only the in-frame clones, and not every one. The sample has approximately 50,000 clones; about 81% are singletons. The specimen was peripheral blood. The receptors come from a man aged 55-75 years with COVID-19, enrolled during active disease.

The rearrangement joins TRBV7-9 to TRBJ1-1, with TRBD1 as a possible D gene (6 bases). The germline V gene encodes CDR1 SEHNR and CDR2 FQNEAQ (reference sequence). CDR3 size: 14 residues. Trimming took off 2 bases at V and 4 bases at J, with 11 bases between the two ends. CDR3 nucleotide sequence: TGTGCCAGCAGCTTACAGGGGTTTGGCACTGAAGCTTTCTTT. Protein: CASSLQGFGTEAFF.

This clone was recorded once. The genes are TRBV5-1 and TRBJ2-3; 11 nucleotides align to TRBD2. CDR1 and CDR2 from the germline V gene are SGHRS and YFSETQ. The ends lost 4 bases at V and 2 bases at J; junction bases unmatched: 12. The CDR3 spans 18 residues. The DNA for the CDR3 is TGCGCCAGCAGCGGCGTTGCTAGCGGGGGGCTTGTCACAGATACGCAGTATTTT. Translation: CASSGVASGGLVTDTQYF.

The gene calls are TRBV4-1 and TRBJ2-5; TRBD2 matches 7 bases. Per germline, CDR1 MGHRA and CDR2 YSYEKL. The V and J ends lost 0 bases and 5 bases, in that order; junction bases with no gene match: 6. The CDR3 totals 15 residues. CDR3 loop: CASSQDGGVGETQYF. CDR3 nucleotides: TGCGCCAGCAGCCAAGATGGGGGGGTCGGGGAGACCCAGTACTTC.

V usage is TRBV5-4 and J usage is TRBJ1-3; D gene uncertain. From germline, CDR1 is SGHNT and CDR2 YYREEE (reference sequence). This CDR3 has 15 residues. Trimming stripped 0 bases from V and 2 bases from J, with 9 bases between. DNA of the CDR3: TGTGCCAGCAGCTTGGTAGGAGACCCTGGAAACACCATATATTTT. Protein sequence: CASSLVGDPGNTIYF.

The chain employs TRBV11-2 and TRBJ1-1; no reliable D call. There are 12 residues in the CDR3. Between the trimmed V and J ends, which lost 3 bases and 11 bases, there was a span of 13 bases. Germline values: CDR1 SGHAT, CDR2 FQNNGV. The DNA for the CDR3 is TGTGCCAGCAGCTTTACCCCTACGATGGCTTTCTTT. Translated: CASSFTPTMAFF.

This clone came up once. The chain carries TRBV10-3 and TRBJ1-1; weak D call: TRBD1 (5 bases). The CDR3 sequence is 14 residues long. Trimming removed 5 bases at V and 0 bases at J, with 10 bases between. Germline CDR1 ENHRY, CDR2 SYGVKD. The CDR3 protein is CAISQTTVNTEAFF. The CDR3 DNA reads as TGTGCCATCAGTCAAACGACAGTGAACACTGAAGCTTTCTTT.

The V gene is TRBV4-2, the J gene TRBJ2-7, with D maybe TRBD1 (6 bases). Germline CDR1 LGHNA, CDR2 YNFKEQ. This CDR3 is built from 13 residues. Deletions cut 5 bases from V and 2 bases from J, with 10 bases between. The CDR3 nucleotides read TGTGCCAGCAGCGGTACAGGGACCTACGAGCAGTACTTC. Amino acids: CASSGTGTYEQYF.

CDR3 nucleotide sequence: TGTGCCAGCAGTGCCCTGGACAGCCTACAAGAGACCCAGTACTTC. This translates into CASSALDSLQETQYF. This chain links TRBV25-1 with TRBJ2-5; maybe TRBD1 (6 bases). Between the trimmed V and J ends, which lost 4 bases and 2 bases, there was a span of 14 bases. The CDR3 is made up of 15 amino acids. From germline, CDR1 is MGHDK and CDR2 SYGVNS. The full variable domain, with the rest looked up from reference TRBV25-1 and TRBJ2-5, is EADIYQTPRYLVIGTGKKITLECSQTMGHDKMYWYQQDPGMELHLIHYSYGVNSTEKGDLSSESTVSRIRTEHFPLTLESARPSHTSQYLCASSALDSLQETQYFGPGTRLLVL.

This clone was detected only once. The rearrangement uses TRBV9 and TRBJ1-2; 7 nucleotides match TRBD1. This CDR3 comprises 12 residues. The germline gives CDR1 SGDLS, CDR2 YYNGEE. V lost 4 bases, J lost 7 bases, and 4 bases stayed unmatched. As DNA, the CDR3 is TGTGCCAGCAGCTCGGGACAGTTTGGCTACACCTTC. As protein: CASSSGQFGYTF. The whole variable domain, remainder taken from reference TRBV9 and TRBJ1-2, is DSGVTQTPKHLITATGQRVTLRCSPRSGDLSVYWYQQSLDQGLQFLIQYYNGEERAKGNILERFSAQQFPDLHSELNLSSLELGDSALYFCASSSGQFGYTFGSGTRLTVV.

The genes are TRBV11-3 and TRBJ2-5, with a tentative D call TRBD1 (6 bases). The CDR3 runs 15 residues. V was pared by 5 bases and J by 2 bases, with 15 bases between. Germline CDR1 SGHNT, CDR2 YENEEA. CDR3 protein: CASSPTGDTQETQYF. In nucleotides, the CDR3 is TGTGCCAGCAGCCCGACCGGGGACACACAAGAGACCCAGTACTTC.

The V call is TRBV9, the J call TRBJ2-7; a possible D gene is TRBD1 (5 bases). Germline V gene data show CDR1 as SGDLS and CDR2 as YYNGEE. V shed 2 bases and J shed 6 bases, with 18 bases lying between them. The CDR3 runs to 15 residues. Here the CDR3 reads CASSVTAGNVGEQYF. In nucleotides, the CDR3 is TGTGCCAGCAGCGTCACGGCAGGGAACGTAGGCGAGCAGTACTTC.

The CDR3 sequence: CASSLAPGQGFSPLHF. The CDR3, as DNA: TGCGCCAGCAGCTTGGCCCCGGGACAGGGGTTTTCACCCCTCCACTTT. The chain combines TRBV5-1 with TRBJ1-6, with 10 nucleotides matching TRBD1. V lost 0 bases and J lost 9; bases outside the gene matches: 6. This CDR3 has 16 residues. Germline V gene data show CDR1 as SGHRS and CDR2 as YFSETQ.

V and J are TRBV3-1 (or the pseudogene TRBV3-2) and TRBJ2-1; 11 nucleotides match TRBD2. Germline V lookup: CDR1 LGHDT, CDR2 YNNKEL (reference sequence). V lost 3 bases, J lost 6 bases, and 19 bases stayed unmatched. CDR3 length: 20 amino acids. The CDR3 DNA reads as TGTGCCAGCAGCCACCGAACTAGCGGGAGTTTTCCTCAGGTCGGCAATGAGCAGTTCTTC. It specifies CASSHRTSGSFPQVGNEQFF.

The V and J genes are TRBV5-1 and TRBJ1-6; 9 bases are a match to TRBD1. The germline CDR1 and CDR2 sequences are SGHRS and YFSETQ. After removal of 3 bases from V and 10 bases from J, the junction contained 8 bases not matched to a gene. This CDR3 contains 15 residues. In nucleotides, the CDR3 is TGCGCCAGCAGCTCCTTACAGGGGGCGCGGTCACCCCTCCACTTT. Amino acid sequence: CASSSLQGARSPLHF.

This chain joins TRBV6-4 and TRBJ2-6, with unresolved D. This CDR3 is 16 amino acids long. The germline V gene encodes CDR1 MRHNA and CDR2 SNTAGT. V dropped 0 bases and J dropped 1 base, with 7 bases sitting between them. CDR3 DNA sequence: TGTGCCAGCAGTGACTCGTTTCGGTCTGGGGCCAACGTCCTGACTTTC. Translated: CASSDSFRSGANVLTF.

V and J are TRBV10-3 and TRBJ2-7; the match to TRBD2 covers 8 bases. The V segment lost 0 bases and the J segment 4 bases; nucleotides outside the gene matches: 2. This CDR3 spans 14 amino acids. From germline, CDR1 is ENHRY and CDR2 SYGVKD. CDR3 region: CAISESGGGYEQYF. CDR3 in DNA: TGTGCCATCAGTGAGTCCGGGGGGGGGTACGAGCAGTACTTC.

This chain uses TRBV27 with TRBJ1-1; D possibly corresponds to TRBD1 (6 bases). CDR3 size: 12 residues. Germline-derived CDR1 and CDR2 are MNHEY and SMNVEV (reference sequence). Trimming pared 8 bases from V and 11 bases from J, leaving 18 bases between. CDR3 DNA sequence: TGTGCCAGCGGACCCACTGGACAGATTGCTTTCTTT. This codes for CASGPTGQIAFF.

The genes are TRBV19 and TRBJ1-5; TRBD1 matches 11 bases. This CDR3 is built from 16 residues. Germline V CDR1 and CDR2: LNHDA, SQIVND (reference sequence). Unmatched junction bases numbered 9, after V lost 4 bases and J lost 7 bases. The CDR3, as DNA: TGTGCCAGTAGTAGTTCACGGACAGGGGGCTTGCAGCCCCAGCATTTT. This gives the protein CASSSSRTGGLQPQHF.

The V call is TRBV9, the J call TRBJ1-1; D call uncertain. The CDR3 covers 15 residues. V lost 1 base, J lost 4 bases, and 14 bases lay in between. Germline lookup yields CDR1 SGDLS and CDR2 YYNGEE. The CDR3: CASSVIKGGSTEAFF. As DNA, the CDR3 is TGTGCCAGCAGCGTAATCAAGGGAGGTTCCACTGAAGCTTTCTTT.

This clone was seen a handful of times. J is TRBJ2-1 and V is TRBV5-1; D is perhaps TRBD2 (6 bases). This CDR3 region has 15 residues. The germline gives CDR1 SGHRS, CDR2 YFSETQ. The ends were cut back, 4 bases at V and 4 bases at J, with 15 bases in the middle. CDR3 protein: CASSRGGVSYNEQFF. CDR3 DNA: TGCGCCAGCAGCCGAGGCGGGGTATCATACAATGAGCAGTTCTTC.

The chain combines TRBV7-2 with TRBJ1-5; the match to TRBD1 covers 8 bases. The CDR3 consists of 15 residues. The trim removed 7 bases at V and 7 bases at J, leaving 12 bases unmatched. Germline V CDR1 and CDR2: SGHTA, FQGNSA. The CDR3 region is CASTPGSGGRQPQHF. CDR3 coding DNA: TGTGCCAGCACCCCCGGGTCAGGGGGCCGGCAGCCCCAGCATTTT.

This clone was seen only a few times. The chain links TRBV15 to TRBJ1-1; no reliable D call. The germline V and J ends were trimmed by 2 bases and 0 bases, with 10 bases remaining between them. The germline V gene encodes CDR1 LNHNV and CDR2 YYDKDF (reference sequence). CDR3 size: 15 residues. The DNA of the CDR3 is TGTGCCACCAGCAGACCGACAATTATGAACACTGAAGCTTTCTTT. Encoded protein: CATSRPTIMNTEAFF.

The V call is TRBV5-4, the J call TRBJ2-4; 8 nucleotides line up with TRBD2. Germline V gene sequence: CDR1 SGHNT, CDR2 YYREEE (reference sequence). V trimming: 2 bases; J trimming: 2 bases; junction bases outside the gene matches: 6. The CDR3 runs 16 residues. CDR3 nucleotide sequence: TGTGCCAGCAGCTTAGCCAGCGGGAGCCCCAAAAACATTCAGTACTTC. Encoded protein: CASSLASGSPKNIQYF.

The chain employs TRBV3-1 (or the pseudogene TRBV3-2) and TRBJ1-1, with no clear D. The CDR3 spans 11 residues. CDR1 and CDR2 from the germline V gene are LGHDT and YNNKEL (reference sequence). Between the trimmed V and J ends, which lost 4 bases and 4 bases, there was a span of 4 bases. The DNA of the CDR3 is TGTGCCAGCAGCCGGAGCACTGAAGCTTTCTTT. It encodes CASSRSTEAFF.